These 20 T cell receptor beta chains share one sample of origin, sequenced in a study of T-cell memory formation after mild COVID-19. TCRdb re-called the 5' RACE reads through MiXCR, storing one row per CDR3 protein. The repertoire includes around 200,000 distinct CDR3 sequences, under 30% of them detected once, and around 10% sits in the top ten. The sample was PBMCs or a T cell subset sorted from them (not recorded which). These receptors all come from an adult woman who had mild COVID-19 (a few samples of this study predate the infection). Cell type and time point are not known.

There are a few counts of this clonotype. The rearrangement uses TRBV6-2 or TRBV6-3 and TRBJ2-7; the D gene could be TRBD1 or TRBD2 (5 bases each). This CDR3 spans 12 amino acids. Germline-derived CDR1 and CDR2 are MNHEY and SVGEGT. V was cut by 5 bases and J by 9 bases, with 14 bases left in between. CDR3 sequence reads: CASSPPVGVQYF. CDR3 nucleotide sequence: TGTGCCAGCAGTCCCCCAGTGGGGGTGCAGTACTTC.

This clonotype was detected only a few times. The J gene is TRBJ2-3, the V gene TRBV4-2; no clear D gene. Between the trimmed V and J ends, which lost 1 base and 6 bases, there was a span of 14 bases. The CDR3 is 15 residues long. The germline V gene encodes CDR1 LGHNA and CDR2 YNFKEQ. CDR3 sequence (DNA): TGTGCCAGCAGCCAAGCGGCCATGGCCGACGATACGCAGTATTTT. It codes for CASSQAAMADDTQYF.

J is TRBJ1-1 and V is TRBV3-1; 7 bases align to TRBD1. The CDR3 totals 13 residues. After removal of 6 bases from V and 4 bases from J, the junction contained 5 bases not matched to a gene. Germline lookup yields CDR1 LGHDT and CDR2 YNNKEL (reference sequence). The CDR3 region is CASRLQGSTEAFF. The CDR3 DNA is TGTGCCAGCAGGCTACAGGGGTCCACTGAAGCTTTCTTT.

The gene calls are TRBV12-3 or TRBV12-4 and TRBJ1-1; D might be TRBD1 (5 bases). The CDR3 extends over 13 amino acids. Trimming left V 6 bases short and J 8 bases short, with 16 bases between. The CDR3: CASRGVFGEEAFF. The CDR3 region has the DNA TGTGCCAGCAGGGGGGTGTTCGGCGAAGAAGCTTTCTTT.

J is TRBJ2-1 and V is TRBV7-9; tentatively, D is TRBD1 (6 bases). The CDR3 spans 12 residues. Between the trimmed V and J ends, which lost 6 bases and 5 bases, there was a span of 8 bases. Germline lookup yields CDR1 SEHNR and CDR2 FQNEAQ (reference sequence). Written as DNA, the CDR3 is TGTGCCAGCAGGGACAGCAACAATGAGCAGTTCTTC. It encodes CASRDSNNEQFF.

The chain is built from TRBV5-1 and TRBJ1-4; no firm D call. Germline V gives CDR1 SGHRS, CDR2 YFSETQ. CDR3 size: 16 residues. V was cut by 2 bases and J by 5 bases, with 16 bases left in between. Here the CDR3 reads CASSLLGPGWNEKLFF. CDR3 sequence (DNA): TGCGCCAGCAGCTTACTTGGTCCGGGTTGGAATGAAAAACTGTTTTTT.

This sequence joins TRBV11-1 and TRBJ1-2, with D hard to call. V lost 3 bases and J lost 3, with 8 bases in between. CDR1 is SGHAT and CDR2 is FQDESV in the germline V gene (reference sequence). CDR3 length: 13 residues. The CDR3 DNA reads as TGTGCCAGCAGCTTCGACGGGGACTATGGCTACACCTTC. This gives the protein CASSFDGDYGYTF.

This chain links TRBV5-1 with TRBJ1-2, with D hard to call. The CDR3 covers 13 residues. Germline assignment: CDR1 SGHRS and CDR2 YFSETQ. The V gene lost 5 bases and the J gene lost 3 bases, with 11 bases spanning the gap. This chain's CDR3 is CASRSEADYGYTF. The CDR3 DNA is TGCGCCAGCAGGTCCGAAGCGGACTATGGCTACACCTTC.

The gene calls are TRBV7-3 and TRBJ1-6; TRBD1 matches at 9 bases. Germline V CDR1 and CDR2: SGHTA, FQGTGA. There are 16 residues in the CDR3. Trimming took 0 bases from V and 9 from J; bases not matched to a gene: 6. CDR3 sequence: CASSLTGQGLGSPLHF. The CDR3 DNA reads TGTGCCAGCAGCTTAACAGGACAGGGGCTAGGTTCACCCCTCCACTTT.

This clonotype was picked up many times. This chain links TRBV7-9 with TRBJ1-2, with D possibly being TRBD1 (5 bases). The CDR3 totals 15 residues. CDR1 and CDR2 (germline): SEHNR, FQNEAQ (reference sequence). V dropped 0 bases and J dropped 3 bases, with 11 bases sitting between them. CDR3 sequence reads: CASSLAATEHYGYTF. CDR3 DNA sequence: TGTGCCAGCAGCTTAGCGGCGACAGAACACTATGGCTACACCTTC.

V and J are TRBV30 and TRBJ2-7; D possibly corresponds to TRBD1 (6 bases). The germline V and J ends were trimmed by 2 bases and 4 bases, with 21 bases remaining between them. The CDR3 covers 16 residues. Germline V gene data show CDR1 as GTSNPN and CDR2 as SVGIG (reference sequence). CDR3 amino acids: CAWSPGTPRRAYEQYF. CDR3 DNA: TGTGCCTGGAGTCCAGGGACACCCCGTAGAGCATACGAGCAGTACTTC.

This clonotype has more than one count but fewer than ten. V usage is TRBV4-1 and J usage is TRBJ1-1; TRBD1 might be the D (6 bases). Germline V gives CDR1 MGHRA, CDR2 YSYEKL. CDR3 length: 14 residues. V was pared by 1 base and J by 5 bases, with 11 bases between. The CDR3 region has the DNA TGCGCCAGCAGCCAAGTACAGGGAGATACTGAAGCTTTCTTT. Translation: CASSQVQGDTEAFF.

This clonotype was seen only a few times. The chain combines TRBV29-1 with TRBJ2-3, with 12 bases fitting TRBD2. Germline lookup yields CDR1 SQVTM and CDR2 ANQGSEA. This CDR3 region has 14 residues. After removal of 6 bases from V and 4 bases from J, the junction contained 5 bases not matched to a gene. The DNA for the CDR3 is TGCAGCGTGAGGACTAGCGGGATTGCAGATACGCAGTATTTT. It translates to CSVRTSGIADTQYF.

There are a few counts of this clonotype. The chain uses TRBV24-1 and TRBJ2-5; possibly TRBD2 for D (6 bases). Trimming shortened V by 3 bases and J by 7 bases, and 11 bases separated the two germline ends. The germline CDR1 and CDR2 sequences are KGHDR and SFDVKD. The CDR3 extends over 13 amino acids. DNA for the CDR3: TGTGCCACCAGTGATCGACTAGTCGGGACCCAGTACTTC. This encodes CATSDRLVGTQYF.

The chain employs TRBV7-9 and TRBJ2-3; 8 bases are a match to TRBD1. Germline loops: CDR1 SEHNR, CDR2 FQNEAQ (reference sequence). V trimming: 4 bases; J trimming: 4 bases; junction bases outside the gene matches: 7. CDR3 length: 15 amino acids. CDR3 loop: CASSSRTGKADTQYF. In nucleotides, the CDR3 is TGTGCCAGCAGCTCCCGGACAGGGAAGGCAGATACGCAGTATTTT.

The genes are TRBV7-2 and TRBJ2-1; the match to TRBD1 covers 8 bases. The CDR3 is 16 residues long. J was trimmed by 7 bases and V by 1 base; bases with no gene match: 9. Germline values: CDR1 SGHTA, CDR2 FQGNSA. The CDR3 is CASSLVGQGARNEQFF. CDR3 coding DNA: TGTGCCAGCAGCTTAGTGGGGCAGGGGGCGAGGAATGAGCAGTTCTTC.

This clonotype has more than one count but fewer than ten. This chain links TRBV4-2 with TRBJ2-5; no firm D call. The germline V and J ends were trimmed by 1 base and 4 bases, with 16 bases remaining between them. The CDR3 has 16 residues. Germline CDR1 and CDR2: LGHNA and YNFKEQ. CDR3 nucleotide sequence: TGTGCCAGCAGCCAAGTTGGGGATAGGCCAGGAGAGACCCAGTACTTC. It encodes CASSQVGDRPGETQYF.

About this clonotype itself: At one boundary the junction diverges from the germline segment, which might be a read error. The CDR3, as DNA: TGTGCCAGCAGCTTTAGACCCCATGAGCAGTTATTC. This sequence encodes CASSFRPHEQLF. This chain joins TRBV7-9 and TRBJ2-1; D call uncertain. The CDR3 covers 12 residues. The V gene's germline CDR1 is SEHNR and CDR2 FQNEAQ (reference sequence).

V and J are TRBV20-1 and TRBJ2-2; no firm D call. The CDR3 extends over 15 amino acids. The V gene lost 0 bases and the J gene lost 2 bases, with 10 bases spanning the gap. Per the germline V gene, CDR1 is DFQATT and CDR2 is SNEGSKA (reference sequence). CDR3 loop: CSAREALLNTGELFF. As DNA, the CDR3 is TGCAGTGCTAGAGAGGCGTTGTTAAACACCGGGGAGCTGTTTTTT.

This clonotype was detected ten times or more. J is TRBJ2-7 and V is TRBV10-3, with TRBD1 as a possible D gene (6 bases). The CDR3 loop spans 13 amino acids. CDR1 and CDR2 (germline): ENHRY, SYGVKD. The V gene lost 9 bases and the J gene lost 5 bases, with 17 bases spanning the gap. The CDR3 reads CAIKQGPGDEQYF. CDR3 DNA sequence: TGTGCCATAAAACAGGGCCCAGGGGACGAGCAGTACTTC.